This section outlines one T cell receptor beta chain sequence together with its context. Which antigen it targets is not known. The input lacks base qualities; no much larger clone sits a single base away. The library came from the immunoSEQ multiplex PCR assay. The table was pulled from immuneACCESS by TCRdb, which kept in-frame rearrangements only. Such tables lose some clones; where checked, under half of the loss comes from unresolved V genes, and the rest has no known cause. The sample table holds several thousand clones, of which 84% were seen once. The top ten clones comprise roughly 12% of the sample. From the germline V gene, CDR1 is SGHRS and CDR2 is YFSETQ. At the junction V is shortened by 7 bases and J by 2 bases; bases outside the gene matches: 10. From cysteine to phenylalanine, the CDR3 is 15 amino acids long. Here the CDR3 DNA is all that survives: 45 bases in frame from base 1. The sample belongs to a study of tumour-infiltrating T cells in Burkitt lymphoma (dated by TCRdb to 2020 to 2021). For the wider study: Clinical outcome was correlated with TCR repertoire data, and overall and progression-free survival were found to be predicted by productive clonality independently of established prognosticators, including age at diagnosis.

The TCR sequence derives from a human donor with diffuse large B-cell lymphoma. Some clones in this sample may be carry-over from other donors' samples. In this chain, TRBV5-1 is recombined with TRBJ1-2, with 8 junctional bases fitting TRBD1. The source material was tumor tissue. The CDR3 sequence is CASLPDRATNYGYTF. The DNA sequence is as follows: TGCGCCAGCCTCCCGGACAGGGCTACAAACTATGGCTACACCTTC.